This entry is about one T cell receptor (beta chain). This record comes from a study of T cell responses to AZD1222 COVID-19 vaccine. Sequenced by immunoSEQ multiplex PCR; TCRdb stores in-frame clones only, minus some. The sample lists approximately 150,000 clones, about 92% occurring once. CDR3 length equals 11 residues. With V trimmed by 6 bases and J by 5 bases, 3 bases remained unmatched. CDR1 is DFQATT and CDR2 is SNEGSKA in the germline V gene (reference sequence). This receptor was identified in an adult who received the AZD1222 COVID-19 vaccine. This chain joins TRBV20-1 and TRBJ2-5; TRBD2 matches 7 bases. The sample here was peripheral blood, taken 28 days after the second AZD1222 dose. CDR3 in DNA: TGCAGTGCGGGAGGGAGGGAGACCCAGTACTTC. Its translation: CSAGGRETQYF.